This TCR beta chain was captured by sequencing in a study of CD8 T cells in ankylosing spondylitis. V dropped 0 bases and J dropped 1; count of bases not matched to a gene: 1. Germline loops: CDR1 MNHEY, CDR2 SVGAGI. The CDR3 has 15 amino acids. There are many counts of this clonotype. A single record per CDR3 protein comes from TCRdb applying MiXCR to the 5' RACE reads. This sample has roughly 130,000 distinct CDR3 sequences, with roughly 8.3% found just once. This chain uses TRBV6-5 with TRBJ2-7; TRBD1 matches 9 bases. Sequenced sample: synovial fluid, either unsorted or a sorted T cell fraction (not recorded which). The receptor was isolated from a male donor with ankylosing spondylitis. CDR3 in DNA: TGTGCCAGCAGTTACTCGGGACAGGGTTCCTACGAGCAGTACTTC. Protein: CASSYSGQGSYEQYF.